The 23 T cell receptor beta chains below were found in one sample sequenced in a study of T cell responses to AZD1222 COVID-19 vaccine. Some clones are missing from TCRdb's copy, which holds only in-frame ones; the method was immunoSEQ multiplex PCR. The sample lists approximately 67,000 clones, under 90% occurring once. The starting material was peripheral blood, obtained on day 0 of AZD1222 vaccination. Every receptor here comes from an adult in good health.

The chain carries TRBV19 and TRBJ2-4; possibly TRBD1 or TRBD2 for D (5 bases each). The CDR3 runs 14 residues. Germline V CDR1 and CDR2: LNHDA, SQIVND (reference sequence). V lost 0 bases and J 13 bases, leaving 16 bases between the germline ends. CDR3 loop: CASSIDGSPWGQYF. The CDR3 nucleotides read TGTGCCAGTAGTATAGATGGCAGCCCTTGGGGGCAGTACTTC.

The rearrangement joins TRBV27 to TRBJ2-7; the D is unclear. Deletions cut 2 bases from V and 4 bases from J, with 9 bases between. Germline CDR1 is MNHEY and CDR2 is SMNVEV (reference sequence). The CDR3 totals 13 residues. The CDR3 bases are TGTGCCAGCAGTTTACGACCGAGATACGAGCAGTACTTC. Residues: CASSLRPRYEQYF.

The chain is built from TRBV3-1 (or the pseudogene TRBV3-2) and TRBJ1-1; no clear D. The length of the CDR3 is 12 residues. Germline V gives CDR1 LGHDT, CDR2 YNNKEL (reference sequence). V was trimmed by 3 bases and J by 0 bases, leaving 2 bases between them. The CDR3 reads CASSQMNTEAFF. The CDR3 region has the DNA TGTGCCAGCAGCCAGATGAACACTGAAGCTTTCTTT.

This chain uses TRBV12-5 with TRBJ2-1, with 9 bases that match TRBD1. The junction had 5 bases not matched to a gene; V was cut back by 6 bases and J by 5 bases. Germline V gene lookup returns CDR1 LGHNT and CDR2 FRNRAP. The CDR3 has 14 residues. The DNA of the CDR3 is TGTGCTAGTGGCCCGGGACAGGGACACAATGAGCAGTTCTTC. It specifies CASGPGQGHNEQFF.

The chain links TRBV23-1 to TRBJ2-3; a weak D match, TRBD2 (6 bases). TRBV23-1 is an ORF, with its function uncertain. CDR3 length: 16 residues. V lost 2 bases, J lost 6 bases, and 18 bases lay in between. CDR3 sequence: CASSQRRREETDTQYF. CDR3 DNA sequence: TGCGCCAGCAGTCAACGGCGAAGGGAGGAGACGGATACGCAGTATTTT.

The V call is TRBV6-2 or TRBV6-3, the J call TRBJ2-5, with TRBD1 matching 7 bases. V was pared by 1 base and J by 5 bases, with 7 bases of the junction left unmatched. Germline CDR1 reads MNHEY; CDR2 reads SVGEGT. The CDR3 sequence is 15 residues long. The DNA for the CDR3 is TGTGCCAGCAGTTACTTTAAACAGGGGTGGGAGACCCAGTACTTC. Its protein product is CASSYFKQGWETQYF.

The DNA for the CDR3 is TGTGCCAGTACCCCGAACAGCAGGGCGAACACTGAAGCTTTCTTT. It yields the protein CASTPNSRANTEAFF. The chain combines TRBV19 with TRBJ1-1; possibly TRBD1 for D (5 bases). The CDR3 extends over 15 amino acids. Germline V CDR1 and CDR2: LNHDA, SQIVND (reference sequence). V was pared by 7 bases and J by 1 base, with 16 bases between.

Ten or more counts support this clone. This CDR3 reads CASSIVWNRKQLKASYNSPLHF. The CDR3, as DNA: TGTGCCAGTAGTATAGTTTGGAACAGAAAGCAGTTAAAAGCCTCCTATAATTCACCCCTCCACTTT. The chain has TRBV19 and TRBJ1-6; D is ambiguous. The germline CDR1 and CDR2 sequences are LNHDA and SQIVND (reference sequence). This CDR3 is 22 amino acids long. With 1 base removed from V and 0 bases from J, the gap between germline ends came to 25 bases. The complete variable domain, with remaining parts taken from reference TRBV19 and TRBJ1-6, reads DGGITQSPKYLFRKEGQNVTLSCEQNLNHDAMYWYRQDPGQGLRLIYYSQIVNDFQKGDIAEGYSVSREKKESFPLTVTSAQKNPTAFYLCASSIVWNRKQLKASYNSPLHFGNGTRLTVT.

The chain is built from TRBV5-5 and TRBJ1-2; D unresolved. The germline CDR1 and CDR2 sequences are SGHKS and YYEKEE (reference sequence). Trimming removed 2 bases at V and 3 bases at J, with 11 bases between. The CDR3 spans 14 residues. This CDR3 reads CASSLRLPHYGYTF. In DNA, the CDR3 is TGTGCCAGCAGCTTAAGGCTTCCGCACTATGGCTACACCTTC.

The genes are TRBV5-5 and TRBJ1-3, with a tentative D call TRBD1 (6 bases). With 5 bases removed from V and 7 bases from J, the gap between germline ends came to 16 bases. This CDR3 contains 14 residues. Germline V gene data show CDR1 as SGHKS and CDR2 as YYEKEE (reference sequence). This chain's CDR3 is CASSSVGQRNTIYF. For the CDR3, the DNA is TGTGCCAGCAGTTCCGTAGGACAGAGGAACACCATATATTTT.

This clone occurred a few times. This chain uses TRBV7-3 with TRBJ1-2; D uncertain. V lost 5 bases to trimming and J lost 3 bases, with 13 bases between them. Germline CDR1 reads SGHTA; CDR2 reads FQGTGA. The CDR3 has 14 residues. The CDR3 DNA reads TGTGCCAGCAGCGACGGGAGGGCCCACTATGGCTACACCTTC. This codes for CASSDGRAHYGYTF.

This clone was seen just once. The V and J genes are TRBV7-9 and TRBJ1-1, with 9 positions matching TRBD1. This CDR3 has 18 amino acids. Germline lookup yields CDR1 SEHNR and CDR2 FQNEAQ (reference sequence). V dropped 4 bases and J dropped 0; count of bases not matched to a gene: 12. The CDR3: CASSSNSYRGRVNTEAFF. In nucleotides, the CDR3 is TGTGCCAGCAGCTCAAACTCCTACAGGGGGCGCGTGAACACTGAAGCTTTCTTT.

The V call is TRBV28, the J call TRBJ2-7; 10 nucleotides agree with TRBD1. Germline V lookup: CDR1 MDHEN, CDR2 SYDVKM. J lost 4 bases, V lost 6 bases, and 6 bases had no gene match. This CDR3 is built from 14 residues. The CDR3 DNA reads as TGTGCCAGCAGAAATGACAGGGGGCGATACGAGCAGTACTTC. Its protein is CASRNDRGRYEQYF.

The V gene is TRBV7-3, the J gene TRBJ2-1; possibly TRBD2 for D (6 bases). Germline V lookup: CDR1 SGHTA, CDR2 FQGTGA. The CDR3 covers 14 residues. Trimming shortened V by 6 bases and J by 8 bases, and 17 bases separated the two germline ends. CDR3 sequence reads: CASSQNGGRDEQFF. CDR3 nucleotides: TGTGCCAGCAGTCAAAACGGGGGTCGGGATGAGCAGTTCTTC.

The V and J genes are TRBV11-2 and TRBJ2-7; D is unresolved. The CDR3 length is 13 residues. Trimming shortened V by 2 bases and J by 2 bases, and 7 bases separated the two germline ends. Per germline, CDR1 SGHAT and CDR2 FQNNGV. The CDR3 bases are TGTGCCAGCAGCTTAAGCGAAGCCTACGAGCAGTACTTC. Its protein product is CASSLSEAYEQYF.

The chain carries TRBV7-3 and TRBJ2-2; no clear D. V lost 5 bases and J 6 bases, leaving 7 bases between the germline ends. The CDR3 sequence is 12 residues long. CDR1 is SGHTA, CDR2 FQGTGA, per germline. The CDR3 DNA sequence: TGTGCCAGCAGCCCACGTCCCGGGGAGCTGTTTTTT. As protein: CASSPRPGELFF.

The V call is TRBV5-1, the J call TRBJ2-2, with TRBD1 matching over 9 bases. V lost 2 bases to trimming and J lost 7 bases; unmatched junction nucleotides: 3. The CDR3 has 14 residues. Germline lookup yields CDR1 SGHRS and CDR2 YFSETQ. The CDR3 sequence: CASSFTGGNGELFF. The CDR3 coding sequence is TGCGCCAGCAGCTTCACAGGGGGCAACGGGGAGCTGTTTTTT.

The chain recombines TRBV7-2 with TRBJ1-1; 9 positions match TRBD1. Germline CDR1 is SGHTA and CDR2 is FQGNSA. The CDR3 is 16 residues long. V dropped 3 bases and J dropped 0; count of bases not matched to a gene: 5. As DNA, the CDR3 is TGTGCCAGCAGCTTTCTCGGACAGGGGATGAACACTGAAGCTTTCTTT. The encoded protein is CASSFLGQGMNTEAFF.

The table lists this clone with a count of one. The V and J genes are TRBV2 and TRBJ1-4, with unresolved D. Germline loops: CDR1 SNHLY, CDR2 FYNNEI. The CDR3 has 13 residues. Deletions cut 7 bases from V and 11 bases from J, with 17 bases between. CDR3 nucleotide sequence: TGTGCCAGCACGCCGACACCGGTGGAGAAACTGTTTTTT. Translating it yields CASTPTPVEKLFF.

The chain couples TRBV18 to TRBJ2-3; D may be TRBD1 or TRBD2 (5 bases each). Germline V lookup: CDR1 KGHSH, CDR2 LQKENI. The CDR3 contains 17 residues. V was cut by 4 bases and J by 0 bases, with 17 bases left in between. The CDR3 here is CASSRLAPRASTDTQYF. Written as DNA, the CDR3 is TGTGCCAGCTCACGTCTAGCCCCCAGGGCTAGCACAGATACGCAGTATTTT.

The chain is built from TRBV7-9 and TRBJ1-1, with TRBD1 as a possible D gene (5 bases). V was pared by 5 bases and J by 0 bases, with 7 bases between. The germline V gene encodes CDR1 SEHNR and CDR2 FQNEAQ (reference sequence). This CDR3 is 13 amino acids long. The CDR3 DNA is TGTGCCAGCAGCGACAGTATGAACACTGAAGCTTTCTTT. Translating it yields CASSDSMNTEAFF.

V is TRBV14 and J is TRBJ1-3; possible D gene TRBD1, 5 bases. The V end lost 4 bases, the J end lost 0 bases, and 10 bases lay between the germline ends. The CDR3 runs to 15 residues. The V gene's germline CDR1 is SGHDN and CDR2 FVKESK. In nucleotides, the CDR3 is TGTGCCAGCAGCCGACAGATGAGCTCTGGAAACACCATATATTTT. Protein: CASSRQMSSGNTIYF.

This CDR3 is CASLGTVPYEQYF. The DNA of the CDR3 is TGTGCCAGCCTTGGGACAGTCCCTTACGAGCAGTACTTC. The chain couples TRBV28 to TRBJ2-7, with 7 positions matching TRBD1. Germline lookup yields CDR1 MDHEN and CDR2 SYDVKM. The V gene end was trimmed by 8 bases and the J gene end by 4 bases; junction bases not matched to a gene: 8. The CDR3 covers 13 residues.